The present entry profiles one T cell receptor beta chain with its context. Antigen unknown. V lost 2 bases to trimming and J lost 3 bases, with 10 bases between them. CDR1 and CDR2 from the germline V gene are KGHSH and LQKENI. The CDR3 is 15 amino acids. The sample belongs to a study of CD4 T cells in relation to SARS-CoV-2 and coronaviruses. Only in-frame clones appear in the TCRdb table, and some are missing; sequencing was by immunoSEQ multiplex PCR. The sample yields about 23,000 clones, about four fifths seen once. Unexposed donor CD4+ T cells date from about 2011-2018, before the COVID-19 pandemic. Isolation of CD4+ T cells took place after approximately 10 days in culture.

The chain joins TRBV18 to TRBJ2-2; perhaps TRBD2 as D (6 bases). Sequenced input: CD4+ T cells from PBMCs, cultured in vitro. The source is a human donor in good health. CDR3 amino acids: CASSPGDFDTGELFF. The CDR3 DNA sequence: TGTGCCAGCTCACCAGGGGACTTCGACACCGGGGAGCTGTTTTTT.